This T cell receptor beta chain was captured by sequencing in a study of blood T cell repertoires in COVID-19. Whole-study context: Both acute and convalescent COVID-19 samples were obtained from the United States, Italy and Spain. The analysed material was cDNA or gDNA that came from T cells, B-cell-depleted T cells, or PBMCs.

Trimming removed 8 bases from V and 1 base from J, with 5 bases in between. The CDR3 has 11 amino acids. In the authors' workflow: Counts of nucleated cells, estimated from reference gene primer amplification, were obtained. The data were produced by immunoSEQ multiplex PCR, yet TCRdb's version contains in-frame clones alone and is incomplete. V and J calls and clone size are those listed in that table; D and trimming were worked out from the DNA. The top ten hold approximately 4% of the sample, which has 300,000 to 400,000 clones, roughly 88% seen once. V usage is TRBV12-3 or TRBV12-4 and J usage is TRBJ1-1, with D uncertain. The sequence derives from a woman between 45 and 65 years old with active or convalescent COVID-19. What was sequenced was peripheral blood. CDR3 in DNA: TGTGCCAGCCTAGAGAACACTGAAGCTTTCTTT. Translation gives CASLENTEAFF.